Below are 26 T cell receptor beta chains sequenced from a single sample in a study of blood T cell repertoires in COVID-19. Assay: immunoSEQ multiplex PCR; the TCRdb copy retains only in-frame clones and omits some. The sample lists roughly 220,000 clones; 70% to 90% were seen once. The sample consisted of PBMCs or T cells enriched from blood (not recorded which). The source of these receptors is a woman aged 45-65 years with acute COVID-19.

This clone was detected once. The chain recombines TRBV28 with TRBJ1-5; D is uncertain. The CDR3 has 12 amino acids. Germline CDR1 reads MDHEN; CDR2 reads SYDVKM. Trimming removed 4 bases at V and 7 bases at J, with 8 bases between. CDR3 residues: CASSYLRQPQHF. Here the CDR3 DNA reads TGTGCCAGCAGTTATTTGAGGCAGCCCCAGCATTTT.

This rearrangement joins TRBV19 to TRBJ1-1; 7 bases are shared with TRBD1. V was clipped by 5 bases and J by 5 bases; unmatched bases: 8. Germline values: CDR1 LNHDA, CDR2 SQIVND (reference sequence). The CDR3 has 14 amino acids. This chain's CDR3 is CASSGRQGGTEAFF. CDR3 nucleotide sequence: TGTGCCAGTAGTGGCCGACAGGGTGGGACTGAAGCTTTCTTT.

The chain links TRBV5-1 to TRBJ2-3, with TRBD2 identical over 12 bases. Germline values: CDR1 SGHRS, CDR2 YFSETQ. Unmatched junction bases numbered 6, after V lost 6 bases and J lost 4 bases. The CDR3 has 15 amino acids. The CDR3 sequence: CASTGLAGRPDTQYF. The CDR3 DNA follows: TGCGCCAGCACCGGACTAGCGGGACGTCCAGATACGCAGTATTTT. Looking up the rest from reference TRBV5-1 and TRBJ2-3 gives the full variable domain: KAGVTQTPRYLIKTRGQQVTLSCSPISGHRSVSWYQQTPGQGLQFLFEYFSETQRNKGNFPGRFSGRQFSNSRSEMNVSTLELGDSALYLCASTGLAGRPDTQYFGPGTRLTVL.

The chain recombines TRBV7-2 with TRBJ2-7; D is ambiguous. Germline V gene sequence: CDR1 SGHTA, CDR2 FQGNSA. Trimming removed 1 base at V and 2 bases at J, with 6 bases between. The CDR3 has 13 residues. The CDR3 DNA is TGTGCCAGCAGCTTAGTACAGCCCTACGAGCAGTACTTC. Amino acid sequence: CASSLVQPYEQYF.

The rearrangement joins TRBV28 to TRBJ2-4; the match to TRBD2 covers 7 bases. The CDR3 sequence is 17 residues long. Losses at the gene ends were 1 base for V and 1 base for J; bases not matched to a gene: 7. Germline V CDR1 and CDR2: MDHEN, SYDVKM. This CDR3 reads CASSLLTGRKAKNIQYF. The CDR3 DNA reads TGTGCCAGCAGTTTATTAACCGGGAGGAAGGCCAAAAACATTCAGTACTTC.

This clone has more than one count but fewer than ten. The CDR3 is CASSPPQGRNTEAFF. CDR3 DNA sequence: TGTGCCAGCTCACCACCGCAGGGAAGGAACACTGAAGCTTTCTTT. The chain is built from TRBV18 and TRBJ1-1; tentative D call: TRBD1 (5 bases). V was pared by 0 bases and J by 1 base, with 9 bases between. The CDR3 covers 15 residues. From germline, CDR1 is KGHSH and CDR2 LQKENI.

V gene TRBV11-3 combines with J gene TRBJ2-2; maybe TRBD2 (5 bases). From germline, CDR1 is SGHNT and CDR2 YENEEA. Trimming took off 5 bases at V and 8 bases at J, with 9 bases between the two ends. The CDR3 consists of 12 residues. Written as DNA, the CDR3 is TGTGCCAGCAGCCCACTAGGGGGGGAGCTGTTTTTT. Amino acid sequence: CASSPLGGELFF.

The rearrangement uses TRBV30 and TRBJ2-7; 11 positions match TRBD1. Germline-derived CDR1 and CDR2 are GTSNPN and SVGIG (reference sequence). V dropped 7 bases and J dropped 5; count of bases not matched to a gene: 4. The CDR3 extends over 12 amino acids. Written as DNA, the CDR3 is TGTGCCTCCAGGACAGGGGGCCACGAGCAGTACTTC. Translated, it gives CASRTGGHEQYF.

This clone was picked up one time. The CDR3 sequence is CASSSSLEYTDTQYF. As DNA, the CDR3 is TGTGCCAGCAGTTCCTCACTAGAATACACAGATACGCAGTATTTT. This chain links TRBV28 with TRBJ2-3; a possible D gene is TRBD2 (5 bases). The germline CDR1 and CDR2 sequences are MDHEN and SYDVKM. The CDR3 length is 15 residues. The ends were cut back, 4 bases at V and 2 bases at J, with 13 bases in the middle.

V gene TRBV18 combines with J gene TRBJ2-5, with 9 bases fitting TRBD1. Trimming removed 4 bases from V and 5 bases from J; junction bases left unmatched: 2. The CDR3 covers 13 residues. Germline V gene sequence: CDR1 KGHSH, CDR2 LQKENI. The CDR3 sequence: CASSRTGGETQYF. The CDR3 region has the DNA TGTGCCAGCTCACGAACAGGGGGCGAGACCCAGTACTTC.

This clone was found once. The chain joins TRBV6-5 to TRBJ2-3, with 8 bases that match TRBD2. Germline V gene lookup returns CDR1 MNHEY and CDR2 SVGAGI. With V trimmed by 5 bases and J by 6 bases, 4 bases remained unmatched. The CDR3 spans 13 residues. The CDR3 nucleotides are TGTGCCAGCAGTAGCGGGAGTTTGGATACGCAGTATTTT. Protein sequence: CASSSGSLDTQYF.

In its sample, this clone was seen once. The CDR3: CASSPGQYNQPQHF. CDR3 DNA sequence: TGTGCCAGCAGCCCGGGACAGTACAATCAGCCCCAGCATTTT. The rearrangement uses TRBV5-6 and TRBJ1-5, with 7 bases identical to TRBD1. After removal of 4 bases from V and 3 bases from J, the junction contained 4 bases not matched to a gene. This CDR3 is built from 14 residues. Germline-derived CDR1 and CDR2 are SGHDT and YYEEEE.

V usage is TRBV5-6 and J usage is TRBJ2-7, with 10 bases aligning to TRBD2. The CDR3 extends over 16 amino acids. Germline loops: CDR1 SGHDT, CDR2 YYEEEE. The junction had 11 bases not matched to a gene; V was cut back by 1 base and J by 7 bases. The CDR3 protein is CASSLFQRGGSREQYF. The CDR3 DNA is TGTGCCAGCAGCTTGTTCCAGCGGGGGGGCTCGAGGGAGCAGTACTTC. Supplemented by reference TRBV5-6 and TRBJ2-7, the full variable domain reads DAGVTQSPTHLIKTRGQQVTLRCSPKSGHDTVSWYQQALGQGPQFIFQYYEEEERQRGNFPDRFSGHQFPNYSSELNVNALLLGDSALYLCASSLFQRGGSREQYFGPGTRLTVT.

DNA for the CDR3: TGTGCCAGCAGTCCGGGACTAGCGGGAGGGCGGTCCTACAATGAGCAGTTCTTC. Translated, it gives CASSPGLAGGRSYNEQFF. This chain joins TRBV6-6 and TRBJ2-1; TRBD2 matches at 16 bases. The V gene's germline CDR1 is MNHNY and CDR2 SVGAGI (reference sequence). The CDR3 loop spans 18 amino acids. V lost 5 bases and J lost 1; bases outside the gene matches: 5.

The chain joins TRBV5-4 to TRBJ2-1; 13 bases line up with TRBD2. Germline trimming cut 4 bases from V and 4 bases from J; bases unmatched to any gene: 2. CDR3 length: 15 amino acids. In germline, CDR1 is SGHNT, CDR2 YYREEE (reference sequence). This chain's CDR3 is CASSQGLAGYNEQFF. DNA of the CDR3: TGTGCCAGCAGCCAGGGACTAGCGGGGTACAATGAGCAGTTCTTC.

This chain connects TRBV18 to TRBJ1-6; the match to TRBD1 covers 9 bases. V lost 3 bases, J lost 4 bases, and 4 bases stayed unmatched. CDR3 length equals 16 residues. The germline V gene has CDR1 KGHSH and CDR2 LQKENI. CDR3 sequence: CASSPGTGTYNSPLHF. The DNA of the CDR3 is TGTGCCAGCTCACCCGGGACAGGGACATATAATTCACCCCTCCACTTT.

J is TRBJ2-7 and V is TRBV11-2; 11 bases line up with TRBD1. Germline CDR1 SGHAT, CDR2 FQNNGV. Trimming cost V 0 bases and J 5 bases; bases outside gene matches: 6. CDR3 length: 16 amino acids. CDR3 amino acids: CASSLDGAGQGDEQYF. CDR3 in DNA: TGTGCCAGCAGCTTAGATGGTGCGGGACAGGGGGACGAGCAGTACTTC.

This chain uses TRBV7-8 with TRBJ1-3; TRBD1 matches at 8 bases. The CDR3 has 15 amino acids. The trim removed 0 bases at V and 3 bases at J, leaving 1 base unmatched. CDR1 SGHVS and CDR2 FQNEAQ come from the germline V gene. For the CDR3, the DNA is TGTGCCAGCAGCTTAGCAACAGGGGGTGGAAACACCATATATTTT. Translation: CASSLATGGGNTIYF.

Only one count was recorded for this clone. This chain joins TRBV6-1 and TRBJ2-3; tentative D call: TRBD1 (6 bases). V shed 3 bases and J shed 4 bases, with 11 bases lying between them. Looked up from germline, CDR1 is MNHNS and CDR2 is SASEGT. There are 14 residues in the CDR3. CDR3 sequence: CASSERPGADTQYF. The CDR3 bases are TGTGCCAGCAGTGAGCGCCCAGGGGCAGATACGCAGTATTTT.

This sequence joins TRBV9 and TRBJ2-1; maybe TRBD1 (6 bases). Germline V gene lookup returns CDR1 SGDLS and CDR2 YYNGEE. This CDR3 contains 12 residues. Trimming left V 7 bases short and J 5 bases short, with 10 bases between. The CDR3 here is CASQGTHNEQFF. The CDR3 DNA sequence: TGTGCCAGCCAGGGGACCCACAATGAGCAGTTCTTC.

The rearrangement links TRBV30 to TRBJ2-3, with D perhaps matching TRBD2 (6 bases). The germline gives CDR1 GTSNPN, CDR2 SVGIG (reference sequence). The CDR3 runs to 15 residues. V was clipped by 2 bases and J by 4 bases, with 16 bases between them. Here the CDR3 DNA reads TGTGCCTGGAGTTGGGACTTAAATCCCCCAGATACGCAGTATTTT. Its translation: CAWSWDLNPPDTQYF.

This clone occurred once. This chain joins TRBV27 and TRBJ1-1; possible D gene TRBD1, 5 bases. This CDR3 comprises 14 residues. Germline loops: CDR1 MNHEY, CDR2 SMNVEV (reference sequence). The V gene lost 0 bases and the J gene lost 3 bases, with 8 bases spanning the gap. The CDR3 DNA reads TGTGCCAGCAGTTTATCTTCAGGGTACACTGAAGCTTTCTTT. It specifies CASSLSSGYTEAFF.

The chain couples TRBV7-2 to TRBJ2-3; D gene uncertain. The V gene lost 1 base and the J gene lost 1 base, with 6 bases spanning the gap. The CDR3 consists of 14 residues. CDR1 and CDR2 (germline): SGHTA, FQGNSA. CDR3 loop: CASSLGQGTDTQYF. The CDR3 DNA reads TGTGCCAGCAGCTTAGGGCAGGGCACAGATACGCAGTATTTT.

This chain links TRBV7-2 with TRBJ2-7; D might be TRBD2 (5 bases). This CDR3 comprises 14 residues. Per germline, CDR1 SGHTA and CDR2 FQGNSA. V shed 6 bases and J shed 6 bases, with 18 bases lying between them. CDR3 DNA: TGTGCCAGCAGACTACAGACGACCCGGGGCGAGCAGTACTTC. Translating it yields CASRLQTTRGEQYF.

The chain combines TRBV7-2 with TRBJ2-7; TRBD1 might be the D (6 bases). There are 14 residues in the CDR3. Trimming stripped 3 bases from V and 2 bases from J, with 11 bases between. Per the germline V gene, CDR1 is SGHTA and CDR2 is FQGNSA. Here the CDR3 DNA reads TGTGCCAGCAGCTTTCATACAGGGACCTACGAGCAGTACTTC. It translates to CASSFHTGTYEQYF.

The chain joins TRBV19 to TRBJ1-5, with D uncertain. The germline gives CDR1 LNHDA, CDR2 SQIVND (reference sequence). The CDR3 loop spans 14 amino acids. The V end lost 6 bases, the J end lost 2 bases, and 11 bases lay between the germline ends. The CDR3 region has the DNA TGTGCCAGTAGGACCCAAGGAGGCAATCAGCCCCAGCATTTT. Translated, it gives CASRTQGGNQPQHF.